The rows below give T cell receptor beta chains drawn from one sample of a study of human T cells and chemical hapten exposure. TCRdb passed the RACE reads through MiXCR, listing each CDR3 protein once. Here the sample spans roughly 150,000 distinct CDR3 sequences, around a quarter being singletons. The input for sequencing was whole blood, taken in connection with sensitization to the hapten diphenylcyclopropenone (DPC). The receptors derive from a woman between 18 and 29 years old with alopecia areata. Some clones in this sample may be carry-over from other donors' samples. CDR3s include the opening cysteine and the closing phenylalanine or tryptophan. The D gene is left open where the match is weak. Where a row states a size, it is once, few, many or the class of an expanded clone; other rows omit it.

abundance: NA
d_gene: TRBD1
v_gene: TRBV7-6
j_gene: TRBJ2-1
CDR3aa: CASGKGQGEQFF
CDR3nt: TGTGCCAGCGGTAAAGGACAGGGCGAGCAGTTCTTC

abundance: NA
d_gene: NA
v_gene: TRBV29-1
j_gene: TRBJ2-2
CDR3aa: CSVPVVGGGNTGELFF
CDR3nt: TGCAGCGTCCCAGTGGTAGGGGGGGGGAACACCGGGGAGCTGTTTTTT

abundance: few
d_gene: NA
v_gene: TRBV4-3
j_gene: TRBJ2-1
CDR3aa: CASSQLGRYNEQFF
CDR3nt: TGCGCCAGCAGCCAACTAGGGAGATACAATGAGCAGTTCTTC

abundance: NA
d_gene: TRBD2
v_gene: TRBV18
j_gene: TRBJ2-7
CDR3aa: CASSPGVAGSQTYEQYF
CDR3nt: TGTGCCAGCTCACCAGGGGTAGCGGGCTCTCAGACGTACGAGCAGTACTTC

abundance: NA
d_gene: NA
v_gene: TRBV3-1
j_gene: TRBJ2-3
CDR3aa: CASSQGHPSTDTQYF
CDR3nt: TGTGCCAGCAGCCAGGGGCACCCAAGCACAGATACGCAGTATTTT

abundance: NA
d_gene: NA
v_gene: TRBV7-9
j_gene: TRBJ2-5
CDR3aa: CASSLGLKETQYF
CDR3nt: TGTGCCAGCAGCTTAGGCCTGAAAGAGACCCAGTACTTC

abundance: few
d_gene: TRBD2
v_gene: TRBV20-1
j_gene: TRBJ2-7
CDR3aa: CSASGGSSYEQYF
CDR3nt: TGCAGTGCTAGCGGGGGGAGCTCCTACGAGCAGTACTTC

abundance: few
d_gene: TRBD1
v_gene: TRBV12-3/TRBV12-4
j_gene: TRBJ2-3
CDR3aa: CASRWTGGTDTQYF
CDR3nt: TGTGCCAGCAGATGGACAGGGGGAACAGATACGCAGTATTTT

abundance: NA
d_gene: TRBD2
v_gene: TRBV9
j_gene: TRBJ2-7
CDR3aa: CASSVGSGSTTYEQYF
CDR3nt: TGTGCCAGCAGCGTAGGTAGCGGGAGTACCACCTACGAGCAGTACTTC

abundance: once
d_gene: NA
v_gene: TRBV6-2/TRBV6-3
j_gene: TRBJ2-2
CDR3aa: CASSPNIVTGELFF
CDR3nt: TGTGCCAGCAGTCCCAACATCGTCACCGGGGAGCTGTTTTTT

abundance: NA
d_gene: NA
v_gene: TRBV15
j_gene: TRBJ2-7
CDR3aa: CATSPKGGEQYF
CDR3nt: TGTGCCACCAGCCCTAAAGGGGGCGAGCAGTACTTC

abundance: NA
d_gene: NA
v_gene: TRBV29-1
j_gene: TRBJ2-7
CDR3aa: CSVGGGSYEQYF
CDR3nt: TGCAGCGTGGGCGGTGGATCCTACGAGCAGTACTTC

abundance: NA
d_gene: TRBD2
v_gene: TRBV9
j_gene: TRBJ2-5
CDR3aa: CASSPPGTSGGTRETQYF
CDR3nt: TGTGCCAGCAGCCCACCCGGGACTAGCGGGGGAACGCGGGAGACCCAGTACTTC

abundance: NA
d_gene: NA
v_gene: TRBV7-2
j_gene: TRBJ2-6
CDR3aa: CASSAGGAGANVLTF
CDR3nt: TGTGCCAGCAGCGCCGGAGGGGCTGGGGCCAACGTCCTGACTTTC

abundance: NA
d_gene: NA
v_gene: TRBV12-3/TRBV12-4
j_gene: TRBJ1-1
CDR3aa: CASVDVNTEAFF
CDR3nt: TGTGCCAGCGTGGACGTCAACACTGAAGCTTTCTTT

abundance: NA
d_gene: TRBD2
v_gene: TRBV7-2
j_gene: TRBJ2-3
CDR3aa: CASSLVGSGVTDTQYF
CDR3nt: TGTGCCAGCAGCTTAGTGGGTAGCGGGGTAACAGATACGCAGTATTTT

abundance: NA
d_gene: NA
v_gene: TRBV6-2/TRBV6-3
j_gene: TRBJ2-6
CDR3aa: CASTQGISGANVLTF
CDR3nt: TGTGCCAGCACACAGGGTATCTCTGGGGCCAACGTCCTGACTTTC

abundance: few
d_gene: NA
v_gene: TRBV2
j_gene: TRBJ1-6
CDR3aa: CASTQGWGDSPLHF
CDR3nt: TGTGCCAGCACCCAGGGTTGGGGAGATTCACCCCTCCACTTT

abundance: few
d_gene: NA
v_gene: TRBV6-2/TRBV6-3
j_gene: TRBJ1-5
CDR3aa: CASSYLSNQPQHF
CDR3nt: TGTGCCAGCAGTTACCTTAGCAATCAGCCCCAGCATTTT

abundance: few
d_gene: TRBD1
v_gene: TRBV4-1
j_gene: TRBJ2-5
CDR3aa: CASSQRQGAQTQYF
CDR3nt: TGCGCCAGCAGCCAAAGACAGGGGGCGCAGACCCAGTACTTC

abundance: NA
d_gene: NA
v_gene: TRBV20-1
j_gene: TRBJ2-7
CDR3aa: CSAASDRSYEQYF
CDR3nt: TGCAGTGCGGCGAGTGACAGATCCTACGAGCAGTACTTC

abundance: few
d_gene: NA
v_gene: TRBV20-1
j_gene: TRBJ2-7
CDR3aa: CSASEAGWAYEQYF
CDR3nt: TGCAGTGCTAGCGAGGCAGGGTGGGCCTACGAGCAGTACTTC

abundance: NA
d_gene: NA
v_gene: TRBV6-2/TRBV6-3
j_gene: TRBJ1-6
CDR3aa: CASSSPQTGYGSPLHF
CDR3nt: TGTGCCAGCAGTTCTCCGCAGACAGGCTATGGTTCACCCCTCCACTTT

abundance: many
d_gene: TRBD1
v_gene: TRBV7-3
j_gene: TRBJ2-1
CDR3aa: CASSLIDRGSEQFF
CDR3nt: TGTGCCAGCAGCTTAATCGACAGGGGGAGTGAGCAGTTCTTC

abundance: few
d_gene: NA
v_gene: TRBV7-9
j_gene: TRBJ2-4
CDR3aa: CASSSIYSENIQYF
CDR3nt: TGTGCCAGCAGCTCTATTTACTCGGAAAACATTCAGTACTTC

abundance: few
d_gene: NA
v_gene: TRBV28
j_gene: TRBJ2-7
CDR3aa: CASSWGSPSYEQYF
CDR3nt: TGTGCCAGCAGTTGGGGAAGCCCCTCTTACGAGCAGTACTTC

abundance: few
d_gene: NA
v_gene: TRBV4-1
j_gene: TRBJ2-5
CDR3aa: CASSQGGGTETQYF
CDR3nt: TGCGCCAGCAGCCAAGGTGGAGGGACAGAGACCCAGTACTTC

abundance: NA
d_gene: NA
v_gene: TRBV6-2/TRBV6-3
j_gene: TRBJ2-6
CDR3aa: CASSYISGANVLTF
CDR3nt: TGTGCCAGCAGTTACATCTCTGGGGCCAACGTCCTGACTTTC

abundance: NA
d_gene: TRBD2
v_gene: TRBV4-3
j_gene: TRBJ2-1
CDR3aa: CASSQGLGLAGNEQFF
CDR3nt: TGTGCCAGCAGCCAAGGTTTGGGACTAGCGGGCAATGAGCAGTTCTTC

abundance: NA
d_gene: NA
v_gene: TRBV18
j_gene: TRBJ2-7
CDR3aa: CASSPPAGGTSYEQYF
CDR3nt: TGTGCCAGCTCACCACCCGCCGGCGGGACCTCCTACGAGCAGTACTTC

abundance: NA
d_gene: NA
v_gene: TRBV6-6
j_gene: TRBJ1-4
CDR3aa: CASSIGAREKLFF
CDR3nt: TGTGCCAGCAGCATAGGGGCAAGGGAAAAACTGTTTTTT

abundance: few
d_gene: NA
v_gene: TRBV20-1
j_gene: TRBJ1-5
CDR3aa: CSAMYGVNQPQHF
CDR3nt: TGCAGTGCTATGTACGGGGTCAATCAGCCCCAGCATTTT

abundance: NA
d_gene: TRBD1
v_gene: TRBV20-1
j_gene: TRBJ1-2
CDR3aa: CSATDRDYGYTF
CDR3nt: TGCAGTGCCACCGACAGGGACTATGGCTACACCTTC

abundance: NA
d_gene: NA
v_gene: TRBV29-1
j_gene: TRBJ2-1
CDR3aa: CSVDQKHNEQFF
CDR3nt: TGCAGCGTTGATCAGAAGCACAATGAGCAGTTCTTC

abundance: few
d_gene: NA
v_gene: TRBV29-1
j_gene: TRBJ1-1
CDR3aa: CSVGTGIQNTEAFF
CDR3nt: TGCAGCGTCGGAACAGGGATACAGAACACTGAAGCTTTCTTT

abundance: few
d_gene: TRBD1
v_gene: TRBV28
j_gene: TRBJ2-1
CDR3aa: CASRFETGGKNEQFF
CDR3nt: TGTGCCAGCAGGTTCGAGACAGGGGGTAAGAATGAGCAGTTCTTC

abundance: NA
d_gene: NA
v_gene: TRBV12-3/TRBV12-4
j_gene: TRBJ2-2
CDR3aa: CASSRTENTGELFF
CDR3nt: TGTGCCAGCAGTCGGACAGAGAACACCGGGGAGCTGTTTTTT

abundance: many
d_gene: TRBD2
v_gene: TRBV5-1
j_gene: TRBJ2-3
CDR3aa: CASSLGLAPDTQYF
CDR3nt: TGCGCCAGCAGCCTGGGACTAGCCCCAGATACGCAGTATTTT

abundance: few
d_gene: TRBD1
v_gene: TRBV20-1
j_gene: TRBJ2-5
CDR3aa: CSANRDRGGETQYF
CDR3nt: TGCAGTGCTAACCGGGACAGGGGTGGAGAGACCCAGTACTTC

abundance: NA
d_gene: NA
v_gene: TRBV29-1
j_gene: TRBJ1-1
CDR3aa: CSGQAGTEAFF
CDR3nt: TGCAGCGGACAGGCGGGGACTGAAGCTTTCTTT

abundance: NA
d_gene: TRBD1
v_gene: TRBV11-2
j_gene: TRBJ2-1
CDR3aa: CASSQDRAYNEQFF
CDR3nt: TGTGCCAGCAGCCAGGACAGGGCCTACAATGAGCAGTTCTTC

abundance: NA
d_gene: NA
v_gene: TRBV11-2
j_gene: TRBJ2-7
CDR3aa: CASSLVGLSGSEQYF
CDR3nt: TGTGCCAGCAGCTTAGTGGGCCTCAGTGGGTCCGAGCAGTACTTC

abundance: few
d_gene: TRBD1
v_gene: TRBV10-3
j_gene: TRBJ2-2
CDR3aa: CAISTDREATGELFF
CDR3nt: TGTGCCATCAGCACGGACAGGGAGGCCACCGGGGAGCTGTTTTTT

abundance: NA
d_gene: NA
v_gene: TRBV25-1
j_gene: TRBJ2-5
CDR3aa: CASIVGETQYF
CDR3nt: TGTGCCAGCATCGTAGGCGAGACCCAGTACTTC

abundance: few
d_gene: TRBD1
v_gene: TRBV20-1
j_gene: TRBJ1-2
CDR3aa: CSGDRTGGYTF
CDR3nt: TGCAGTGGGGACAGGACGGGGGGCTACACCTTC

abundance: NA
d_gene: NA
v_gene: TRBV7-9
j_gene: TRBJ2-3
CDR3aa: CASTRDSPLTDTQYF
CDR3nt: TGTGCCAGCACCCGAGACAGCCCTCTCACAGATACGCAGTATTTT

abundance: NA
d_gene: NA
v_gene: TRBV9
j_gene: TRBJ1-1
CDR3aa: CASSPSGFGTEAFF
CDR3nt: TGTGCCAGCAGCCCAAGCGGGTTTGGCACTGAAGCTTTCTTT

abundance: NA
d_gene: TRBD2
v_gene: TRBV7-6
j_gene: TRBJ2-2
CDR3aa: CASSFAPTSANTGELFF
CDR3nt: TGTGCCAGCAGCTTCGCCCCGACTAGCGCGAACACCGGGGAGCTGTTTTTT

abundance: few
d_gene: NA
v_gene: TRBV9
j_gene: TRBJ1-3
CDR3aa: CASSVGRNTIYF
CDR3nt: TGTGCCAGCAGCGTAGGGAGGAACACCATATATTTT

abundance: many
d_gene: TRBD1
v_gene: TRBV27
j_gene: TRBJ1-1
CDR3aa: CASSSTGVYTEAFF
CDR3nt: TGTGCCAGCAGTTCGACAGGGGTTTACACTGAAGCTTTCTTT

abundance: NA
d_gene: NA
v_gene: TRBV7-2
j_gene: TRBJ1-1
CDR3aa: CASSRQTAFF
CDR3nt: TGTGCCAGCAGCAGGCAGACGGCTTTCTTT

abundance: many
d_gene: NA
v_gene: TRBV7-2
j_gene: TRBJ2-1
CDR3aa: CASSLAAASYNEQFF
CDR3nt: TGTGCCAGCAGCCTAGCAGCCGCATCCTACAATGAGCAGTTCTTC

abundance: few
d_gene: NA
v_gene: TRBV4-2
j_gene: TRBJ2-4
CDR3aa: CASSPTTPIDIQYF
CDR3nt: TGTGCCAGCAGCCCGACTACCCCAATTGACATTCAGTACTTC